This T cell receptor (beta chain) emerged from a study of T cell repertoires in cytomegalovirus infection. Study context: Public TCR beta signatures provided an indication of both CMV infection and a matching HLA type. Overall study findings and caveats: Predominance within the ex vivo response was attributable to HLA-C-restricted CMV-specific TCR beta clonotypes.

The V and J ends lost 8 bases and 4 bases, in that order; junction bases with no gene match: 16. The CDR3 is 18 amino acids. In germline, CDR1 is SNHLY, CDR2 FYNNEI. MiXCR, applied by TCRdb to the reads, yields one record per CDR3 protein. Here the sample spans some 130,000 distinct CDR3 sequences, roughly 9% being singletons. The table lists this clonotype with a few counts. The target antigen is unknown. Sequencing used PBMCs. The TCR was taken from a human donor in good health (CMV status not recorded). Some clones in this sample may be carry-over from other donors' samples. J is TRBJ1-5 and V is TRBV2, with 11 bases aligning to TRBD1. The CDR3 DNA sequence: TGTGCCAGCGGTGGCGGGACAGGGGGTGCCAGAAGGAATCAGCCCCAGCATTTT. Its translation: CASGGGTGGARRNQPQHF.